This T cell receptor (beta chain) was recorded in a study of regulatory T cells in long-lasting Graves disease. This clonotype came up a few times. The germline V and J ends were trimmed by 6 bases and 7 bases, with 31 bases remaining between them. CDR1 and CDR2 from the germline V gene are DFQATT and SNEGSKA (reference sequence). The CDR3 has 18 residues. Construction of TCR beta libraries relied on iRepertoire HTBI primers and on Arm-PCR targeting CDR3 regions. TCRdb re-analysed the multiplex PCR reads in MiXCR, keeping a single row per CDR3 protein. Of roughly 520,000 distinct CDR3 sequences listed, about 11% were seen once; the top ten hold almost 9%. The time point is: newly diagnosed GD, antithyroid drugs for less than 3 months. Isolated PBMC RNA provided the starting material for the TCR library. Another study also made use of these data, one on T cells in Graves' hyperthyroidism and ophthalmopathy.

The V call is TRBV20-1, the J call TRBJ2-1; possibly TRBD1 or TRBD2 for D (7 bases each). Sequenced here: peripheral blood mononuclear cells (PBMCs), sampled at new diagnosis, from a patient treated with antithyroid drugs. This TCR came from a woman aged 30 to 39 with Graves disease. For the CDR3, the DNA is TGCAGTGCCCCGAAGATGATCAGCGGGACAGCAAATGAAAATGAGCAGTTCTTC. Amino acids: CSAPKMISGTANENEQFF.